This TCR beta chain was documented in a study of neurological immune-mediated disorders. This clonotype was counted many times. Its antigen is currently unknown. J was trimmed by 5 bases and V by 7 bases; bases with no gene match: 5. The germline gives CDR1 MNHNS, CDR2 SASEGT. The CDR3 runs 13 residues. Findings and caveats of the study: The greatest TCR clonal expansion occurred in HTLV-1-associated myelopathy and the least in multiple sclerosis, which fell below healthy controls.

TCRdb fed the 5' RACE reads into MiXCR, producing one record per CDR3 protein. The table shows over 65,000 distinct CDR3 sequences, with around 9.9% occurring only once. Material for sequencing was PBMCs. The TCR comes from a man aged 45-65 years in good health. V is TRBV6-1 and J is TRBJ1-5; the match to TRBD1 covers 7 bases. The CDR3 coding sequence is TGTGCCAGCAACCGGGACAGAGATCAGCCCCAGCATTTT. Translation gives CASNRDRDQPQHF.